This T cell receptor beta chain was identified during a study of T cells in Graves' hyperthyroidism and ophthalmopathy. Germline CDR1 is SGHAT and CDR2 is FQNNGV. CDR3 length equals 17 residues. The V end lost 4 bases, the J end lost 0 bases, and 18 bases lay between the germline ends. The sample holds many counts of this clonotype. The TCR beta CDR3 regions underwent amplification using RNA transcripts as the source. HTBI primers were employed in a first-round RT-PCR of the TCR CDR3. TCRdb used MiXCR to reprocess the multiplex PCR reads, holding one entry per CDR3 protein. This sample yields hundreds of thousands of distinct CDR3 sequences, of which approximately 15% are seen a single time; 12% to 15% belongs to the top ten.

The receptor was derived from a woman aged 18-35 years with Graves' hyperthyroidism. Sequenced material: blood. This chain uses TRBV11-2 with TRBJ1-2, with TRBD1 as a possible D gene (5 bases). CDR3 nucleotide sequence: TGTGCCAGCAGCTCTTATCTTGGGGGAAGGGCTAACTATGGCTACACCTTC. Translated, it gives CASSSYLGGRANYGYTF.